The clone carrying this TCR beta chain has at least ten counts. Its antigen is still unknown. Deletions cut 1 base from V and 6 bases from J, with 8 bases between. In germline, CDR1 is LGHNA, CDR2 YSLEER. The CDR3 is made up of 13 amino acids. A universal primer site came from template switching; cDNA carried unique molecular identifiers. In TCRdb, the 5' RACE reads were re-called with MiXCR into one record per CDR3 protein. The sample gives about 570,000 distinct CDR3 sequences, just under 10% of which show up once; roughly 3% is in the top ten. This sample stems from a study of identical twins. The study's findings and limits: Memory repertoires lacked the insertion deficit that abundant cord blood beta clonotypes showed.

A further study also used this sample, focusing on yellow fever vaccine responses in identical twins.

The clonotype originates from a woman aged 18-35 years in good health. The chain is built from TRBV4-3 and TRBJ2-3; D gene ambiguous. The sample comprised PBMCs. DNA for the CDR3: TGCGCCAGCAGCCAAGGCTTGAAGGATACGCAGTATTTT. It is translated as CASSQGLKDTQYF.